This TCR beta chain was sequenced for a study of neurological immune-mediated disorders. The CDR3 contains 15 residues. The germline V gene encodes CDR1 DFQATT and CDR2 SNEGSKA (reference sequence). V shed 5 bases and J 4 bases; nucleotides not matched to a gene: 11. A 10-nucleotide random UMI tagged transcripts in template-switch 5'RACE cDNA synthesis. TCRdb ran MiXCR on the 5' RACE reads and lists one entry per CDR3 protein. Of about 76,000 distinct CDR3 sequences in the sample, roughly 17% were seen once. General study findings and limits: None of the CDR3 amino acid sequences in expanded clones turned up in more than one subject, which points to private repertoires in all groups.

This clonotype occurred many times. Its antigen is not known. In Maryland, USA, blood bank volunteers were the healthy controls. The sequenced sample consisted of PBMCs. The J gene is TRBJ2-3, the V gene TRBV20-1, with 8 bases aligning to TRBD2. The receptor's source is a woman aged 40 to 50 in good health. CDR3 DNA sequence: TGCAGTGCTCCCATTGGAGCGGGGGCTGCAGATACGCAGTATTTT. Translating gives CSAPIGAGAADTQYF.